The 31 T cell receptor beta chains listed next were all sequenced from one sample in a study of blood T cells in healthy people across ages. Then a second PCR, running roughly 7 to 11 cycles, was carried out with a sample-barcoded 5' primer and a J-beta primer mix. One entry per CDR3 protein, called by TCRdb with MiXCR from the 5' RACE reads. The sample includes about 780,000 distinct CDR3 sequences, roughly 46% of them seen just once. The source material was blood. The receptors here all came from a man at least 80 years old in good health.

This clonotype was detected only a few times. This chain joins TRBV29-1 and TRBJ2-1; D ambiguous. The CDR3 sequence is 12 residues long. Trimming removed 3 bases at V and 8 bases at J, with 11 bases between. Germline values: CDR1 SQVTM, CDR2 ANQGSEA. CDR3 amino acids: CSVEENGYEQFF. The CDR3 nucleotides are TGCAGCGTTGAGGAAAACGGGTATGAGCAGTTCTTC.

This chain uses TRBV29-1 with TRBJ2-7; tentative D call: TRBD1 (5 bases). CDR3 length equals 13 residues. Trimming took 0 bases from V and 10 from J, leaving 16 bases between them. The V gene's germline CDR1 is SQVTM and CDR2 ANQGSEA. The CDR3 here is CSVEDHRGWGQYF. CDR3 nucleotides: TGCAGCGTTGAAGATCATAGGGGATGGGGCCAGTACTTC.

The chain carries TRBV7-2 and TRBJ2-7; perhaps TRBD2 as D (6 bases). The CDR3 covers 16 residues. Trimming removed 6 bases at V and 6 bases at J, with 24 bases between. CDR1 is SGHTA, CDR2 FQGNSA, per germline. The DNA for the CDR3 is TGTGCCAGCAGACCAAGCGGAAGCGGGCGCCCCTTCGAGCAGTACTTC. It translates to CASRPSGSGRPFEQYF.

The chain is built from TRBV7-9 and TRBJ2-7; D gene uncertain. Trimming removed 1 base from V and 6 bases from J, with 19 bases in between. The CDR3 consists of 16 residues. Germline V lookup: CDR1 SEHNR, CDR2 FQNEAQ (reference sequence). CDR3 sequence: CASSLGSAGPPIEQYF. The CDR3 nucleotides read TGTGCCAGCAGCTTAGGGTCCGCCGGCCCTCCTATCGAGCAGTACTTC.

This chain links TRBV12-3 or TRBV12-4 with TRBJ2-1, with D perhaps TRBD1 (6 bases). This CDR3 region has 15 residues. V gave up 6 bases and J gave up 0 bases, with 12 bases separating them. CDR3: CASSSDSVSYNEQFF. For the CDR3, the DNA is TGTGCCAGCAGCTCGGACAGTGTCTCCTACAATGAGCAGTTCTTC.

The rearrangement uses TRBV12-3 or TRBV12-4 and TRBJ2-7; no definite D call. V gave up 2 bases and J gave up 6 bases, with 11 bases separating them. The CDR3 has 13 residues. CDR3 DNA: TGTGCCAGCAGTTTAAGAGGTCTGGGCGAGCAGTACTTC. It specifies CASSLRGLGEQYF.

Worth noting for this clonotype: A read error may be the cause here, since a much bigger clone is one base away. For the CDR3, the DNA is TGTGCCTGCAGCCAAGAATTTAACAATGAGCAGTTCTTC. Protein sequence: CACSQEFNNEQFF. The chain carries TRBV11-3 and TRBJ2-1, with no clear D. Per the germline V gene, CDR1 is SGHNT and CDR2 is YENEEA. The CDR3 totals 13 residues.

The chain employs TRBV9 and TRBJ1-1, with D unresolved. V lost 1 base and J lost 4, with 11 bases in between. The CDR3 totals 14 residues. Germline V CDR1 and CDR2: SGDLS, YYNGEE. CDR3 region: CASSVRREGTEAFF. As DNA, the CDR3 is TGTGCCAGCAGCGTACGTAGGGAGGGCACTGAAGCTTTCTTT.

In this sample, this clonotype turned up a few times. CDR3 DNA sequence: TGCGCCAGCAGCTTGGCCGACCGGACTAGCACAGATACGCAGTATTTT. It translates to CASSLADRTSTDTQYF. The chain uses TRBV5-1 and TRBJ2-3, with a possible D match to TRBD2 (5 bases). Germline V lookup: CDR1 SGHRS, CDR2 YFSETQ. V lost 0 bases to trimming and J lost 0 bases, with 11 bases between them. The CDR3 has 16 residues.

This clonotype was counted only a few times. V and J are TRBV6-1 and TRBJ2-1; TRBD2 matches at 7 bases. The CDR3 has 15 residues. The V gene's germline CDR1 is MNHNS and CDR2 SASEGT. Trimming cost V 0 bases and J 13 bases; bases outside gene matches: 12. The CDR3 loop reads CASSEAPGGWETQFF. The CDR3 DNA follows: TGTGCCAGCAGTGAAGCCCCCGGGGGGTGGGAGACCCAGTTCTTC.

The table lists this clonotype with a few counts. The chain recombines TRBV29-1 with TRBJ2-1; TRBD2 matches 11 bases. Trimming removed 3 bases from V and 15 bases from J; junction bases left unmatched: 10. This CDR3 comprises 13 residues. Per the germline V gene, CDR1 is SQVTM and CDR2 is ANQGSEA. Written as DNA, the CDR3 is TGCAGCGTTGAGGCGACTAGCGGGAATACTTGGTTCTTC. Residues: CSVEATSGNTWFF.

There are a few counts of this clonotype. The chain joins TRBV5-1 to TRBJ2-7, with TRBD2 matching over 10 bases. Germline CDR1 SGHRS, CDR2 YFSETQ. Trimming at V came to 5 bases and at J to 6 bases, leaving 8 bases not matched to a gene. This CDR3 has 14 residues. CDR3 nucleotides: TGCGCCAGCAGACCGGGACTAGCGAGCCCCGAGCAGTACTTC. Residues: CASRPGLASPEQYF. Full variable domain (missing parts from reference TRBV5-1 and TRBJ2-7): KAGVTQTPRYLIKTRGQQVTLSCSPISGHRSVSWYQQTPGQGLQFLFEYFSETQRNKGNFPGRFSGRQFSNSRSEMNVSTLELGDSALYLCASRPGLASPEQYFGPGTRLTVT.

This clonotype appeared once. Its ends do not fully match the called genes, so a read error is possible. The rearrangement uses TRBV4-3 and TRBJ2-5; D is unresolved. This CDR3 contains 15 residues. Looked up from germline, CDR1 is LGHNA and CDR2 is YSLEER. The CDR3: CARSRHTGPRETQYF. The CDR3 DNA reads TGCGCCAGAAGCCGACATACCGGGCCTAGAGAGACCCAGTACTTC.

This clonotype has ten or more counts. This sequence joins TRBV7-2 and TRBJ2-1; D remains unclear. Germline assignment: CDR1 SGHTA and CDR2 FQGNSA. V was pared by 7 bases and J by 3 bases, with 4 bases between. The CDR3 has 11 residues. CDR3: CASTIYNEQFF. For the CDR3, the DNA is TGTGCCAGCACCATCTACAATGAGCAGTTCTTC.

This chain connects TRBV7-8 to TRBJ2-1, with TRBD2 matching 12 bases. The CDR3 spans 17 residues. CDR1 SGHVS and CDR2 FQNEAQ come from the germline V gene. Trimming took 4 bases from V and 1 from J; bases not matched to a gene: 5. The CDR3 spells CASSSSGGARSYNEQFF. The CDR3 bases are TGTGCCAGCAGCTCTAGCGGGGGGGCCAGGTCCTACAATGAGCAGTTCTTC.

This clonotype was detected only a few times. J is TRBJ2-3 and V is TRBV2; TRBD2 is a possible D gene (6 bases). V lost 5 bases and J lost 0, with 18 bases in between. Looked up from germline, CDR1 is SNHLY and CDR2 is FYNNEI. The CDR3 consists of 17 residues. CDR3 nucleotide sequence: TGTGCCAGCAGTCCCCTATGGGGCGGGGAAAGCACAGATACGCAGTATTTT. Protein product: CASSPLWGGESTDTQYF.

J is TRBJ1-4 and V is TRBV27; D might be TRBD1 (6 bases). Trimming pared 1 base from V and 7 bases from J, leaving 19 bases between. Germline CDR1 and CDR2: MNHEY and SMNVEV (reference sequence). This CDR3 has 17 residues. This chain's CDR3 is CASSLYFGGRAGEKLFF. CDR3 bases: TGTGCCAGCAGTTTATACTTCGGGGGCAGGGCGGGTGAAAAACTGTTTTTT.

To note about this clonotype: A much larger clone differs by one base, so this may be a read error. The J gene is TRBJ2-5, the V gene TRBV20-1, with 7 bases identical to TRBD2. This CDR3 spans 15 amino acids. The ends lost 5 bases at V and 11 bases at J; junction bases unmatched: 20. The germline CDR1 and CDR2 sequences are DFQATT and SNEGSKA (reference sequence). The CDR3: CSAPPGSGLNNEQYF. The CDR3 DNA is TGCAGTGCTCCCCCGGGTAGCGGGCTAAACAATGAGCAGTACTTC.

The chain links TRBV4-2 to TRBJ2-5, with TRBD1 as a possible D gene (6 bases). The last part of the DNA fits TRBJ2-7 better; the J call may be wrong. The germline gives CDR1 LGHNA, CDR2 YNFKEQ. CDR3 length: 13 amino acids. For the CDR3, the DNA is TGTGCCAGCAGCCAAGTCCAGGGGTCCGAGCAGTACTTC. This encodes CASSQVQGSEQYF.

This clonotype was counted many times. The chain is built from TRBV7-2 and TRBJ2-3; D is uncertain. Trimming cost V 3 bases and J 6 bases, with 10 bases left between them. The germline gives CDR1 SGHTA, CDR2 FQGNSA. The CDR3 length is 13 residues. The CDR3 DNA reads TGTGCCAGCAGCTTCCCCCCCCAGGATACGCAGTATTTT. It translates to CASSFPPQDTQYF.

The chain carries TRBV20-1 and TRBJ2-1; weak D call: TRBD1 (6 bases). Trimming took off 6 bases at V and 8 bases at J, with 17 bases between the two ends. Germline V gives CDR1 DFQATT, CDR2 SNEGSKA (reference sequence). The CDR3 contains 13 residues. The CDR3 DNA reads TGCAGTGCCGAGGGACCAGGGGTCGATGAGCAGTTCTTC. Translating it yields CSAEGPGVDEQFF.

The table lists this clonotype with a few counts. Here the CDR3 DNA reads TGTGCCAGCAGTAACGATATATACAATGAGCAGTTCTTC. It encodes CASSNDIYNEQFF. J is TRBJ2-1 and V is TRBV6-5; no clear D. The CDR3 is 13 residues long. The V and J ends lost 5 bases and 4 bases respectively, with 9 bases between them. Germline V gene sequence: CDR1 MNHEY, CDR2 SVGAGI.

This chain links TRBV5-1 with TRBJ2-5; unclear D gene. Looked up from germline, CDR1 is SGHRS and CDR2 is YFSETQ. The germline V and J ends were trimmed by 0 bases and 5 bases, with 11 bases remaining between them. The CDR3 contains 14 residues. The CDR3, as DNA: TGCGCCAGCAGCTTGGGGACGGCTTTGGAGACCCAGTACTTC. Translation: CASSLGTALETQYF.

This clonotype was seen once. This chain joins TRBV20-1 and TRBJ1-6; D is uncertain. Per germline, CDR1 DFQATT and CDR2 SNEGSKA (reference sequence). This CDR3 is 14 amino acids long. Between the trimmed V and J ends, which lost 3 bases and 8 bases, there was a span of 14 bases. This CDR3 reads CSASRGWMDSPLHF. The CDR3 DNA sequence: TGCAGTGCTAGCCGAGGGTGGATGGATTCACCCCTCCACTTT.

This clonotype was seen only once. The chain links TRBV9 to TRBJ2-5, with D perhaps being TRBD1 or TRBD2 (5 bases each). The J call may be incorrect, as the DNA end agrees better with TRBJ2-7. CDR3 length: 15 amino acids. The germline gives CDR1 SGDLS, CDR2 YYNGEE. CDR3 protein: CASMGPGREPYEQYF. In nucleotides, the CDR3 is TGTGCCAGCATGGGACCGGGACGGGAACCCTACGAGCAGTACTTC.

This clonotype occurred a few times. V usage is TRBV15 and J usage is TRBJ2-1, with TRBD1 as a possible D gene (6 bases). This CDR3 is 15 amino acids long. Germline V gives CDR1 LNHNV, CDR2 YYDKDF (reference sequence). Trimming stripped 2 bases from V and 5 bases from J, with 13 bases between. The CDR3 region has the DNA TGTGCCACCAGCAGAAACCAACAGGGAAACAATGAGCAGTTCTTC. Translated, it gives CATSRNQQGNNEQFF.

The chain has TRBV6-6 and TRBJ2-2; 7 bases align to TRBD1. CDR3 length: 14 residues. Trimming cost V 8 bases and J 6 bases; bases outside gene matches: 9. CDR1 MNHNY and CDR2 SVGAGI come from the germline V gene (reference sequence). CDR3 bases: TGTGCCAGCGGCGACAGGGCCGTTGCCGGGGAGCTGTTTTTT. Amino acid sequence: CASGDRAVAGELFF.

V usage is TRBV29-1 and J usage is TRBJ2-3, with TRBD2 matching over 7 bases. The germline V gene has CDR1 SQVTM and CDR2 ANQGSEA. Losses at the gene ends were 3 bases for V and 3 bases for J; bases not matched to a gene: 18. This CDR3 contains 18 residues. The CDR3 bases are TGCAGCGTTGAGGGGGGGGTTCGAGCGGACCGCGGGACAGATACGCAGTATTTT. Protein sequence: CSVEGGVRADRGTDTQYF.

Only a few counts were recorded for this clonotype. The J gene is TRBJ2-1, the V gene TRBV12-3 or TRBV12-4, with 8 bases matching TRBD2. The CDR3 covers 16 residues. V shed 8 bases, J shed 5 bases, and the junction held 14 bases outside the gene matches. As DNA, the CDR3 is TGTGCCAGCGCCACCCTCCTAATAGCGGGAAACAATGAGCAGTTCTTC. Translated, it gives CASATLLIAGNNEQFF.

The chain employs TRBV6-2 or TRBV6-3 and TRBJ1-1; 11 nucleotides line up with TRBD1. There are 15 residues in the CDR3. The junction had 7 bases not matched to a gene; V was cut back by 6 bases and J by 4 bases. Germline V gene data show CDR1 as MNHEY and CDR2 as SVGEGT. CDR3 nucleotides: TGTGCCAGCAGGCGGGGACAGGGGGAAGGCACTGAAGCTTTCTTT. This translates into CASRRGQGEGTEAFF.

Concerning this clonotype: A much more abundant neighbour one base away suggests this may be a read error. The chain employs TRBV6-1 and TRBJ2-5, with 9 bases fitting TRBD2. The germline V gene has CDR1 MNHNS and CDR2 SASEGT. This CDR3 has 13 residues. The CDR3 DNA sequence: TGTGCCAGCTGTGATAGCGGGAGTAGAGTGCAGTACTTC. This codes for CASCDSGSRVQYF.